The 27 T cell receptor beta chains below come from one sample, sequenced in a study of identical twins. TCRdb recomputed calls from the 5' RACE reads with MiXCR, one row per CDR3 protein. The table shows 1.5 million or so distinct CDR3 sequences, with about 31% occurring only once. The material sequenced was cord blood. These receptors were taken from a newborn girl in good health.

V usage is TRBV20-1 and J usage is TRBJ1-5; D not resolved. The CDR3 runs 13 residues. Trimming left V 7 bases short and J 9 bases short, with 19 bases between. Germline lookup yields CDR1 DFQATT and CDR2 SNEGSKA (reference sequence). CDR3 region: CSGAQFAFWPQHF. CDR3 nucleotide sequence: TGCAGTGGGGCGCAGTTTGCCTTTTGGCCCCAGCATTTT.

This chain joins TRBV4-2 and TRBJ2-3; D ambiguous. Trimming pared 0 bases from V and 1 base from J, leaving 14 bases between. The germline V gene encodes CDR1 LGHNA and CDR2 YNFKEQ. This CDR3 is 17 amino acids long. This chain's CDR3 is CASSQDFKALGTDTQYF. The CDR3 DNA follows: TGTGCCAGCAGCCAAGATTTCAAGGCGCTAGGCACAGATACGCAGTATTTT.

This clonotype turned up a few times. The chain employs TRBV28 and TRBJ1-2, with TRBD1 as a possible D gene (6 bases). CDR1 is MDHEN and CDR2 is SYDVKM in the germline V gene. The CDR3 contains 11 residues. Trimming stripped 5 bases from V and 8 bases from J, with 9 bases between. The CDR3 coding sequence is TGTGCCAGCAGTGTCAGGGGCGGCTACACCTTC. It is translated as CASSVRGGYTF.

Worth noting for this clonotype: It may be a read error: a sequence one base away is much more abundant. J is TRBJ2-5 and V is TRBV27; 11 nucleotides match TRBD2. There are 15 residues in the CDR3. V was pared by 5 bases and J by 11 bases, with 13 bases of the junction left unmatched. Germline V gene data show CDR1 as MNHEY and CDR2 as SMNVEV (reference sequence). The CDR3 loop is CASSPRLAGHNEQYF. The CDR3 nucleotides are TGTGCCAGCAGTCCTCGACTAGCGGGACACAATGAGCAGTACTTC.

The V call is TRBV24-1, the J call TRBJ2-2; a weak D match, TRBD1 (6 bases). V was pared by 3 bases and J by 6 bases, with 10 bases between. CDR3 length: 14 residues. The germline V gene encodes CDR1 KGHDR and CDR2 SFDVKD. The CDR3 DNA follows: TGTGCCACCAGTGATCCTCCAGGGGCCGGGGAGCTGTTTTTT. This translates into CATSDPPGAGELFF.

The chain is built from TRBV6-6 and TRBJ2-3, with TRBD1 matching 8 bases. V dropped 6 bases and J dropped 1; count of bases not matched to a gene: 9. Germline assignment: CDR1 MNHNY and CDR2 SVGAGI (reference sequence). This CDR3 comprises 16 residues. This CDR3 is CASSRSGGAGTDTQYF. The CDR3 DNA sequence: TGTGCCAGCAGCCGCTCAGGGGGCGCAGGCACAGATACGCAGTATTTT.

CDR3 DNA: TGCAGTGCTACATTCGGGACCCCAGACACTGAAGCTTTCTTT. This codes for CSATFGTPDTEAFF. The chain combines TRBV20-1 with TRBJ1-1, with a weak D call TRBD1 (5 bases). Trimming left V 4 bases short and J 3 bases short, with 15 bases between. The CDR3 has 14 amino acids. Per germline, CDR1 DFQATT and CDR2 SNEGSKA (reference sequence).

CDR3: CSARSTSGGAPNEQFF. The CDR3 DNA follows: TGCAGTGCTAGATCCACTAGCGGGGGGGCTCCCAATGAGCAGTTCTTC. This sequence joins TRBV20-1 and TRBJ2-1; 13 nucleotides align to TRBD2. Germline CDR1 and CDR2: DFQATT and SNEGSKA (reference sequence). The J segment lost 6 bases and the V segment lost 2 bases, leaving 7 bases of the junction unmatched. This CDR3 is 16 amino acids long.

Only a few counts were recorded for this clonotype. The CDR3 DNA reads as TGTGCCATCAGTTACCAGGGTGGGGCAGATACGCAGTATTTT. It is translated as CAISYQGGADTQYF. The genes are TRBV10-3 and TRBJ2-3; the D gene is possibly TRBD1 (5 bases). The germline gives CDR1 ENHRY, CDR2 SYGVKD. The V end lost 5 bases, the J end lost 4 bases, and 13 bases lay between the germline ends. The CDR3 is made up of 14 amino acids.

J is TRBJ2-4 and V is TRBV2, with a possible D match to TRBD1 (6 bases). With the DNA end fitting TRBJ2-5 better, the J assignment may be wrong. Germline CDR1 and CDR2: SNHLY and FYNNEI. This CDR3 is built from 17 residues. In DNA form, the CDR3 reads TGTGCCAGCAGTGTCCCGGTACCGGGACACAAACAAGAGACCCAGTACTTC. Translated: CASSVPVPGHKQETQYF.

V gene TRBV27 combines with J gene TRBJ2-1; D is possibly TRBD1 (6 bases). CDR1 MNHEY and CDR2 SMNVEV come from the germline V gene (reference sequence). This CDR3 has 15 amino acids. Trimming took off 0 bases at V and 10 bases at J, with 16 bases between the two ends. Here the CDR3 reads CASSLSAGALREQFF. The CDR3 DNA reads TGTGCCAGCAGTTTATCAGCAGGGGCCCTAAGGGAGCAGTTCTTC.

The rearrangement joins TRBV6-6 to TRBJ1-2, with 8 bases matching TRBD1. Losses at the gene ends were 5 bases for V and 4 bases for J; bases not matched to a gene: 6. Germline V gene lookup returns CDR1 MNHNY and CDR2 SVGAGI (reference sequence). The CDR3 has 14 amino acids. CDR3 sequence reads: CASSTRTGSYGYTF. As DNA, the CDR3 is TGTGCCAGCAGTACACGGACAGGGTCCTATGGCTACACCTTC.

This clonotype was seen only a few times. The rearrangement uses TRBV7-9 and TRBJ1-4; D unresolved. The CDR3 consists of 14 residues. Germline CDR1 is SEHNR and CDR2 is FQNEAQ (reference sequence). V was shortened by 5 bases and J by 8 bases, with 15 bases between the two germline ends. The DNA for the CDR3 is TGTGCCAGCAGCCGCAGCCTCCCAGAGGAAAAACTGTTTTTT. Translating gives CASSRSLPEEKLFF.

The genes are TRBV24-1 and TRBJ2-1, with D unresolved. The germline gives CDR1 KGHDR, CDR2 SFDVKD. Trimming cost V 1 base and J 2 bases, with 11 bases left between them. This CDR3 has 16 residues. The chain's CDR3 is CATSDFRASPYNEQFF. The CDR3 bases are TGTGCCACCAGTGATTTTCGGGCCAGCCCCTACAATGAGCAGTTCTTC.

This clonotype was detected only a few times. The chain combines TRBV20-1 with TRBJ2-1; the D gene is possibly TRBD2 (7 bases). The germline V gene has CDR1 DFQATT and CDR2 SNEGSKA (reference sequence). This CDR3 contains 15 residues. V was pared by 7 bases and J by 3 bases, with 19 bases between. CDR3 coding DNA: TGCAGTGGTAGGGGGGGCGGTTCAGGCTACAATGAGCAGTTCTTC. Translation: CSGRGGGSGYNEQFF.

This rearrangement joins TRBV6-1 to TRBJ2-3; no clear D gene. The CDR3 contains 15 residues. Germline assignment: CDR1 MNHNS and CDR2 SASEGT. V lost 5 bases to trimming and J lost 1 base, with 13 bases between them. Here the CDR3 reads CASSFLGFGTDTQYF. The CDR3 DNA follows: TGTGCCAGCAGTTTCCTAGGATTTGGCACAGATACGCAGTATTTT.

This clonotype was recorded a few times. The CDR3 spells CASSTSGGNIQYF. CDR3 nucleotides: TGTGCCAGTAGTACCTCGGGGGGAAACATTCAGTACTTC. This rearrangement joins TRBV19 to TRBJ2-4; 7 bases are shared with TRBD2. The CDR3 consists of 13 residues. Germline V gives CDR1 LNHDA, CDR2 SQIVND (reference sequence). Trimming cost V 4 bases and J 6 bases; bases outside gene matches: 3.

This clonotype was recorded only once. The chain links TRBV28 to TRBJ2-3; the D gene is possibly TRBD1 (6 bases). The germline V and J ends were trimmed by 5 bases and 4 bases, with 13 bases remaining between them. Germline V gene lookup returns CDR1 MDHEN and CDR2 SYDVKM. The CDR3 runs to 14 residues. The CDR3 coding sequence is TGTGCCAGCAGTCGGGCAGGGGTTGCAGATACGCAGTATTTT. Translation gives CASSRAGVADTQYF.

The rearrangement uses TRBV20-1 and TRBJ2-1; weak D call: TRBD2 (5 bases). V gave up 6 bases and J gave up 5 bases, with 14 bases separating them. Germline V gives CDR1 DFQATT, CDR2 SNEGSKA (reference sequence). The CDR3 extends over 13 amino acids. CDR3 protein: CSASGPEHNEQFF. The CDR3 bases are TGCAGTGCGAGCGGACCGGAGCACAATGAGCAGTTCTTC.

This chain joins TRBV5-1 and TRBJ1-2; 10 bases line up with TRBD1. Losses at the gene ends were 4 bases for V and 4 bases for J; bases not matched to a gene: 7. The CDR3 runs to 15 residues. Germline CDR1 and CDR2: SGHRS and YFSETQ. CDR3 coding DNA: TGCGCCAGCAGCCGGACAGGGGGTGAAGGCTATGGCTACACCTTC. Translating it yields CASSRTGGEGYGYTF.

The table lists this clonotype with a few counts. The V gene is TRBV4-2, the J gene TRBJ2-5, with 9 bases fitting TRBD1. Losses at the gene ends were 4 bases for V and 1 base for J; bases not matched to a gene: 7. CDR3 length: 16 amino acids. Germline CDR1 reads LGHNA; CDR2 reads YNFKEQ. The CDR3 sequence: CASSRGTGSFQETQYF. Written as DNA, the CDR3 is TGTGCCAGCAGCCGAGGGACAGGGTCCTTCCAAGAGACCCAGTACTTC.

This clonotype has more than one count but fewer than ten. The V gene is TRBV20-1, the J gene TRBJ2-1; 14 bases agree with TRBD2. The V segment lost 3 bases and the J segment 10 bases; nucleotides outside the gene matches: 11. From germline, CDR1 is DFQATT and CDR2 SNEGSKA (reference sequence). The CDR3 totals 16 residues. The CDR3 region has the DNA TGCAGTGCTAGGAGGTTGGGGACTAGCGGGAGTAACGAGCAGTTCTTC. Residues: CSARRLGTSGSNEQFF.

This clonotype was found many times. The junction does not match germline at one end; this may be a read error. The rearrangement joins TRBV4-1 to TRBJ2-7, with D uncertain. This CDR3 spans 13 amino acids. Germline loops: CDR1 MGHRA, CDR2 YSYEKL. The CDR3 nucleotides read TGTGCCAGCAGTCGCCCCGGGTCCTACGAGCAGTACTTC. Amino acid sequence: CASSRPGSYEQYF.

This chain links TRBV4-2 with TRBJ1-5; D is uncertain. V was clipped by 1 base and J by 11 bases, with 12 bases between them. The germline CDR1 and CDR2 sequences are LGHNA and YNFKEQ. This CDR3 has 13 amino acids. The CDR3 DNA is TGTGCCAGCAGCCAAGCCGCGACCGGCACCCAGCATTTT. This gives the protein CASSQAATGTQHF.

The V and J genes are TRBV27 and TRBJ1-2, with no clear D. From germline, CDR1 is MNHEY and CDR2 SMNVEV (reference sequence). CDR3 length: 15 residues. Trimming cost V 5 bases and J 0 bases, with 13 bases left between them. The CDR3 bases are TGTGCCAGCAGTCCACAGACTGCTCCTAACTATGGCTACACCTTC. It specifies CASSPQTAPNYGYTF.

This sequence joins TRBV7-8 and TRBJ1-6; no reliable D call. Germline loops: CDR1 SGHVS, CDR2 FQNEAQ. This CDR3 is built from 15 residues. V was cut by 8 bases and J by 10 bases, with 21 bases left in between. CDR3 coding DNA: TGTGCCAGCGGGCCATACCGGAAACCCCAATCACCCCTCCACTTT. It yields the protein CASGPYRKPQSPLHF. Complete variable domain (other parts from reference TRBV7-8 and TRBJ1-6): GAGVSQSPRYKVAKRGQDVALRCDPISGHVSLFWYQQALGQGPEFLTYFQNEAQLDKSGLPSDRFFAERPEGSVSTLKIQRTQQEDSAVYLCASGPYRKPQSPLHFGNGTRLTVT.

Only a few counts were recorded for this clonotype. The chain carries TRBV27 and TRBJ2-7, with D tentatively TRBD1 or TRBD2 (6 bases each). The CDR3 totals 15 residues. CDR1 MNHEY and CDR2 SMNVEV come from the germline V gene (reference sequence). Deletions cut 6 bases from V and 3 bases from J, with 18 bases between. The CDR3 sequence is CASSLEQGGNYEQYF. DNA of the CDR3: TGTGCCAGCAGCTTAGAACAGGGAGGAAACTACGAGCAGTACTTC.